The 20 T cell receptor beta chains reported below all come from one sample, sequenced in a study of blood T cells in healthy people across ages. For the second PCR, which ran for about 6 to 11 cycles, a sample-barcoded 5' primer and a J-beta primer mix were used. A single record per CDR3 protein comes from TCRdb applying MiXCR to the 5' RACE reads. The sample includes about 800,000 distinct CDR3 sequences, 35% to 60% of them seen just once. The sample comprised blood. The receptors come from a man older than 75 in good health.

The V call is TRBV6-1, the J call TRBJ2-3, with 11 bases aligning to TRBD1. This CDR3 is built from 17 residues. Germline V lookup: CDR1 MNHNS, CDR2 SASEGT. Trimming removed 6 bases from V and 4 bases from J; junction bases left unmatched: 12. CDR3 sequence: CASSRGTGGSMADTQYF. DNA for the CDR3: TGTGCCAGCAGCCGAGGGACAGGGGGTAGTATGGCAGATACGCAGTATTTT.

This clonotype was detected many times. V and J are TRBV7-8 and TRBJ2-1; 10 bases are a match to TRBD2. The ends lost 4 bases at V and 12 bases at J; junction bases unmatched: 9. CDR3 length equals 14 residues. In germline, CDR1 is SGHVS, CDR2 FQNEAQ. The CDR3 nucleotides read TGTGCCAGCAGCTCCTACCCTAGCGGGAGCTGGCAGTTCTTC. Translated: CASSSYPSGSWQFF.

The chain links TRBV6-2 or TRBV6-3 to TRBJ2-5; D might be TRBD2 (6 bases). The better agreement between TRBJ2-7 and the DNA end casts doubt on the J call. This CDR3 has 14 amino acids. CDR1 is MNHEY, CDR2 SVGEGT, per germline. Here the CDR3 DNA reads TGTGCCAGCAGTTTCCTCGGGAGCCACCACGAGCAGTACTTC. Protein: CASSFLGSHHEQYF.

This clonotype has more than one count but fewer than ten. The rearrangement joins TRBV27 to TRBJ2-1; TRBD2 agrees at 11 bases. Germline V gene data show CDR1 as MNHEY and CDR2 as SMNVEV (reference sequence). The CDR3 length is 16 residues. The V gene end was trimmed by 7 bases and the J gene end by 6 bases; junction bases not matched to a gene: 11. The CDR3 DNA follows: TGTGCCAGCAAAACCCAACTAGCGGGAGCCATCAATGAGCAGTTCTTC. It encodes CASKTQLAGAINEQFF.

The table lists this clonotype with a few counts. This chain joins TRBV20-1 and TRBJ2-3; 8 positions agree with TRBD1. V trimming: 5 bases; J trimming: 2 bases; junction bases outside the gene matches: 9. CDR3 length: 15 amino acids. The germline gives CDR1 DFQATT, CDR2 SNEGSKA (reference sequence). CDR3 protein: CSAGGTGGVTDTQYF. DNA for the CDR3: TGCAGTGCTGGAGGGACAGGAGGGGTCACAGATACGCAGTATTTT.

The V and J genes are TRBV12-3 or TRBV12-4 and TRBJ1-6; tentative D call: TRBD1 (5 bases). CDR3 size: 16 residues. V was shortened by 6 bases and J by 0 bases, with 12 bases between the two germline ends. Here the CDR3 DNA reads TGTGCCAGCAGCTTTCCCAGGGCCTCCTATAATTCACCCCTCCACTTT. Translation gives CASSFPRASYNSPLHF.

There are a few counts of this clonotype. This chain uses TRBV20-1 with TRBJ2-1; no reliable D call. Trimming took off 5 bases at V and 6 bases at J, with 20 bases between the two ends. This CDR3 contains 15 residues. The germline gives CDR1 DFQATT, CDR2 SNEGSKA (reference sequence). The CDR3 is CSARNRAPSRNEQFF. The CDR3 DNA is TGCAGTGCTCGAAACCGGGCCCCATCGCGCAATGAGCAGTTCTTC.

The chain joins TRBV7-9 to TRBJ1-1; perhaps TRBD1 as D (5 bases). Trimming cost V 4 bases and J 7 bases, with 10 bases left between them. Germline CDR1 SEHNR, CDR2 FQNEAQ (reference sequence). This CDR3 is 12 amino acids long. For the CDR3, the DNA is TGTGCCAGCAGCTCCCAGGGCGTTGAAGCTTTCTTT. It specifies CASSSQGVEAFF.

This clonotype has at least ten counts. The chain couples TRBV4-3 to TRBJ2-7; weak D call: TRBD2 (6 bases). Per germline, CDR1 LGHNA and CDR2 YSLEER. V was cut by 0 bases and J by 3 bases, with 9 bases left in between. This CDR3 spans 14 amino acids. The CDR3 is CASSQEEGGYEQYF. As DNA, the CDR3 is TGCGCCAGCAGCCAAGAGGAGGGAGGCTACGAGCAGTACTTC.

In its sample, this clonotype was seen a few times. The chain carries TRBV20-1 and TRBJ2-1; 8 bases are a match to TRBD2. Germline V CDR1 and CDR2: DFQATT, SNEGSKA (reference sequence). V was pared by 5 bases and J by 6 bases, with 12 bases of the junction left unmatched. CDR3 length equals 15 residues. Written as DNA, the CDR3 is TGCAGTGCTGGTCGGACTAGCCCAGCTTCCAATGAGCAGTTCTTC. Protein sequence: CSAGRTSPASNEQFF.

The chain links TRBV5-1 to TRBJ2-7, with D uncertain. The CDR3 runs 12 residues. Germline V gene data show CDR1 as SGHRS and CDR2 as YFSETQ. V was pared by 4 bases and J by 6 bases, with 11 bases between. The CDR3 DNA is TGCGCCAGCAGCCCCAGCCTCAGCGAGCAGTACTTC. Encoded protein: CASSPSLSEQYF.

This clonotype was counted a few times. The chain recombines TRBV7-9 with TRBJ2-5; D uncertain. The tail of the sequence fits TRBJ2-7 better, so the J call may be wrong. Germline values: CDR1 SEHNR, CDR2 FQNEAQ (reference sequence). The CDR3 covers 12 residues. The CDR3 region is CASSLAGPEQYF. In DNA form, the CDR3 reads TGTGCCAGCAGCTTAGCGGGTCCCGAGCAGTACTTC.

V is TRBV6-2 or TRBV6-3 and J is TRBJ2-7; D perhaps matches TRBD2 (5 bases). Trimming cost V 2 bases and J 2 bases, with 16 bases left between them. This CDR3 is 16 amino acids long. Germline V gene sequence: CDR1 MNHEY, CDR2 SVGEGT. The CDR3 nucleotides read TGTGCCAGCAGTTACAGTCTGGGCGGAGGAGCCTACGAGCAGTACTTC. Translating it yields CASSYSLGGGAYEQYF.

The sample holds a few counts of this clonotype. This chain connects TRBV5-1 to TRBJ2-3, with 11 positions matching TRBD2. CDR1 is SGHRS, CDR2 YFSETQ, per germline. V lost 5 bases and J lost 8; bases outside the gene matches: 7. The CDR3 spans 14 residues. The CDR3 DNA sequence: TGCGCCAGCAGAACTAGCGGGAGTCTTGGTACGCAGTATTTT. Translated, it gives CASRTSGSLGTQYF.

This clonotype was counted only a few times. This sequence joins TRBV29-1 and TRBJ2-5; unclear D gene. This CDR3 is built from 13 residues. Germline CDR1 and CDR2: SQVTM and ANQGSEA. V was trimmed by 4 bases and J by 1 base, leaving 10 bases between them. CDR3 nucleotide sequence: TGCAGCGTTGGACGGGCGGCCCAAGAGACCCAGTACTTC. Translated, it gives CSVGRAAQETQYF. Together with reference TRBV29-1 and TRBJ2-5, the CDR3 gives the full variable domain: SAVISQKPSRDICQRGTSLTIQCQVDSQVTMMFWYRQQPGQSLTLIATANQGSEATYESGFVIDKFPISRPNLTFSTLTVSNMSPEDSSIYLCSVGRAAQETQYFGPGTRLLVL.

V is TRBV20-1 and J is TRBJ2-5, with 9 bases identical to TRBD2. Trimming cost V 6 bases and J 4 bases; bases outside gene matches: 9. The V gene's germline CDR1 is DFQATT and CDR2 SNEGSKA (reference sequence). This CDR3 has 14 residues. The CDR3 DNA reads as TGCAGTGCCACCATGGGCGGGAGGGCAGAGACCCAGTACTTC. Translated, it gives CSATMGGRAETQYF.

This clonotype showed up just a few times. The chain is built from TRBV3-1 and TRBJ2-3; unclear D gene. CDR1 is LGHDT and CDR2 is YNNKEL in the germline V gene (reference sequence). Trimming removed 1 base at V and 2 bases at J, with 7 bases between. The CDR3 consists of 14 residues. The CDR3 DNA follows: TGTGCCAGCAGCCAAGTTAGGACCACAGATACGCAGTATTTT. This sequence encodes CASSQVRTTDTQYF.

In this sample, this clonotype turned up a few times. CDR3 region: CSASGQGHTDTQYF. CDR3 in DNA: TGCAGTGCTAGCGGACAGGGGCACACAGATACGCAGTATTTT. The chain links TRBV20-1 to TRBJ2-3; 9 bases map to TRBD1. The CDR3 spans 14 residues. Germline CDR1 reads DFQATT; CDR2 reads SNEGSKA (reference sequence). The V segment lost 3 bases and the J segment 2 bases; nucleotides outside the gene matches: 3.

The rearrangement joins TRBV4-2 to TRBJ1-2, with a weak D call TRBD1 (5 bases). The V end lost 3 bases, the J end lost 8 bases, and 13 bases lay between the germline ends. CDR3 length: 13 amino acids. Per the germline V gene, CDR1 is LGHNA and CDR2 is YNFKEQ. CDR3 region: CASSHLSGDGYTF. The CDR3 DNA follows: TGTGCCAGCAGCCATCTCTCGGGGGACGGCTACACCTTC.

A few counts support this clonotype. The CDR3 region has the DNA TGTGCCAGCAGCGCCGGACAATGGGGCCAAGAGACCCAGTACTTC. It translates to CASSAGQWGQETQYF. V usage is TRBV9 and J usage is TRBJ2-5, with a weak D call TRBD1 (5 bases). Between the trimmed V and J ends, which lost 3 bases and 1 base, there was a span of 13 bases. The CDR3 totals 15 residues. Germline assignment: CDR1 SGDLS and CDR2 YYNGEE.